Listed below are T cell receptor beta chains from one sample, sequenced in a study of shared clonotypes between healthy human individuals. TCRdb's copy holds only in-frame clones and misses some; the assay was immunoSEQ multiplex PCR. The sample has under 2.5 million clones, 85% to 95% seen once; the top ten hold about 0.36%. Material: naive CD4+ T cells from PBMCs. The receptors come from a man aged 18 to 29 in good health. Some clones in this sample may be carry-over from other donors' samples. Both conserved end residues are part of each CDR3. D genes are given only for firm matches. The size of a clone is reported for some rows only, either as once, few or many, or as a class for expanded clones.

TRBJ1-1 | NA | few | TRBV29-1 | TGCAGCGGCGGGTGGGGGAACACTGAAGCTTTCTTT | CSGGWGNTEAFF
TRBJ2-7 | NA | NA | TRBV5-1 | TGCGCCAGCAGCCGGCGGCCAGAATCCTACGAGCAGTACTTC | CASSRRPESYEQYF
TRBJ2-2 | TRBD2 | NA | TRBV9 | TGTGCCAGCAGCGTTGTTAGCGGGAGATTCGGGGAGCTGTTTTTT | CASSVVSGRFGELFF
TRBJ2-3 | NA | once | TRBV28 | TGTGCCAGCGGGGGAAGCCGTACTAGCACAGATACGCAGTATTTT | CASGGSRTSTDTQYF
TRBJ2-6 | NA | NA | TRBV7-2 | TGTGCCAGCAGCTCGGGGAGGTCTGGGGCCAACGTCCTGACTTTC | CASSSGRSGANVLTF
TRBJ1-5 | TRBD1 | few | TRBV19 | TGTGCCGGCCGGGACAGGGAATTTCATCAGCCCCAGCATTTT | CAGRDREFHQPQHF
TRBJ1-5 | TRBD1 | NA | TRBV5-3 | TGTGCCAGAAGCTTTCCGGGACAGGGGGCCCTTCGAAATCAGCCCCAGCATTTT | CARSFPGQGALRNQPQHF
TRBJ2-1 | NA | NA | TRBV7-6 | TGTGCCAGCAGCTTAAGCGCCTACAATGAGCAGTTCTTC | CASSLSAYNEQFF
TRBJ1-5 | NA | NA | TRBV18 | TGTGCCAGCTCAGACACAGGAAATCAGCCCCAGCATTTT | CASSDTGNQPQHF
TRBJ1-4 | TRBD1 | NA | TRBV6-5 | TGTGCCAGCAGCCGGGACAGACCAAATGAAAAACTGTTTTTT | CASSRDRPNEKLFF
TRBJ1-4 | NA | NA | TRBV6-1 | TGTGCCAGCAAGGAGGGAACCGCTAATGAAAAACTGTTTTTT | CASKEGTANEKLFF
TRBJ2-7 | NA | NA | TRBV6-5 | TGTGCCAGCAGTTACTCGCGCGGGACCTTTTACGAGCAGTACTTC | CASSYSRGTFYEQYF
TRBJ1-5 | NA | NA | TRBV4-3 | TGCGCCAGCAGCCAAGATGCGCCCCTTAGCAATCAGCCCCAGCATTTT | CASSQDAPLSNQPQHF
TRBJ2-7 | TRBD2 | NA | TRBV27 | TGTGCCAGCAGTTTTGGGCCTGAAATTAGCGGGGCCCTCCCCTCCTACGAGCAGTACTTC | CASSFGPEISGALPSYEQYF
TRBJ2-7 | TRBD2 | NA | TRBV27 | TGTGCCAGCAGTCCGTGGACTAGCGGCAACGAGCAGTACTTC | CASSPWTSGNEQYF
TRBJ2-1 | NA | NA | TRBV28 | TGTGCCAGCAGTTCCCCAGGGGCCCTAAAGTATGAGCAGTTCTTC | CASSSPGALKYEQFF
TRBJ2-3 | NA | NA | TRBV19 | TGTGCCGGACCTTCTGACGGCCTAATTCCAGATACGCAGTATTTT | CAGPSDGLIPDTQYF
TRBJ1-2 | NA | NA | TRBV7-3 | TGTGCCAGCAGCTTAAGTGGAGGGGCAGGGAGCTATGGCTACACCTTT | CASSLSGGAGSYGYTF
TRBJ2-3 | TRBD1 | NA | TRBV18 | TGTGCCAGCTCACCACAGGGGGCCTCTAGCACAGATACGCAGTATTTT | CASSPQGASSTDTQYF
TRBJ2-7 | NA | NA | TRBV11-2 | TGTGCCAGCAGCCCGAGGAGGACAGCCTACGAGCAGTACTTC | CASSPRRTAYEQYF
TRBJ2-3 | TRBD2 | NA | TRBV2 | TGTGCCAGCAGCATTAGCGGGAAGGCAGATACGCAGTATTTT | CASSISGKADTQYF
TRBJ2-1 | TRBD2 | once | TRBV7-9 | TGTGCCAGCAGCTTAGGGGCTAGCGGGAGGGCGGTTAAATCCAATGAGCAGTTCTTC | CASSLGASGRAVKSNEQFF
TRBJ1-1 | NA | NA | TRBV6-6 | TGTGCCAGCAGTCCCCGGGGGGGAGGGTGGAACACTGAAGCTTTCTTT | CASSPRGGGWNTEAFF
TRBJ1-6 | NA | NA | TRBV7-2 | TGTGCCAGCAGCTTATCGGTTTGGTCCTATAATTCACCCCTCCACTTT | CASSLSVWSYNSPLHF
TRBJ1-4 | NA | NA | TRBV5-1 | TGCGCCAGCAGCGGGGAGGTCCTTGAAAAACTGTTTTTT | CASSGEVLEKLFF
TRBJ2-7 | TRBD2 | NA | TRBV9 | TGTGCCAGCAGCGTCCTAGCGGGAGAAACCGAGCAGTACTTC | CASSVLAGETEQYF
TRBJ2-7 | TRBD2 | NA | TRBV7-6 | TGTGCCAGCAGCTTAGAGGGGGGGACTAGCGGAATCTTC | CASSLEGGTSGIF
TRBJ2-5 | NA | once | TRBV7-3 | TGTGCCAGCAGCTTCGGGGTTTTGGAGACCCAGTACTTC | CASSFGVLETQYF